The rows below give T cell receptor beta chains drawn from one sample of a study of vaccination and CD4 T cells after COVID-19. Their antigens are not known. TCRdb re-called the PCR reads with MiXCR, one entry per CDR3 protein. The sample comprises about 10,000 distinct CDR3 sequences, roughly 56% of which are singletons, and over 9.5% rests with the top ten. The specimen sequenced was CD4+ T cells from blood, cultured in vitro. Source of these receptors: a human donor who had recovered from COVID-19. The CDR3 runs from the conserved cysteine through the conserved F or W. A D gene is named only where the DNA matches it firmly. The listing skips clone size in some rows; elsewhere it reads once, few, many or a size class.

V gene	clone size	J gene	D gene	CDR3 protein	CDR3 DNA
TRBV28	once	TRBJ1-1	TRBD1	CASRGTGGGNEAFF	TGTGCCAGCAGAGGGACAGGGGGCGGGAATGAAGCTTTCTTT
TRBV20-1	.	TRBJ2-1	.	CSVGTTPGLGDNEQFF	TGCAGTGTAGGCACCACCCCGGGACTCGGAGACAATGAGCAGTTCTTC
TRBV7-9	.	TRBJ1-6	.	CASSLSPEGVSPLHF	TGTGCCAGCAGCTTATCCCCGGAGGGGGTTTCACCCCTCCACTTT
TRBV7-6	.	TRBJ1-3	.	CASSPNQGSGNTIYF	TGTGCCAGCAGCCCCAATCAGGGCTCTGGAAACACCATATATTTT
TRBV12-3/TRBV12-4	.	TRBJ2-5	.	CASSSEMGFQETQYF	TGTGCCAGCAGTTCAGAGATGGGCTTCCAAGAGACCCAGTACTTC
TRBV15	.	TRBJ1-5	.	CATSRNRNNQPQHF	TGTGCCACCAGCAGAAACAGGAACAATCAGCCCCAGCATTTT
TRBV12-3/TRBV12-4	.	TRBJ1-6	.	CASRQGTNSPLHF	TGTGCCAGCAGGCAGGGTACTAATTCACCCCTCCACTTT
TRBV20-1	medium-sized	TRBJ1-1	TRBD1	CSARDDRGHTEAFF	TGCAGTGCTAGAGATGACAGGGGGCACACTGAAGCTTTCTTT
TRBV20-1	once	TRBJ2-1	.	CSARLVSEQFF	TGCAGTGCTCGTTTAGTCAGTGAGCAGTTCTTC
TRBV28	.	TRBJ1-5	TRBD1	CASSLRGQGGQPQHF	TGTGCCAGCAGTTTACGCGGACAGGGAGGACAGCCCCAGCATTTT
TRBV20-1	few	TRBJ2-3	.	CSAFWGAGDTQYF	TGCAGTGCATTTTGGGGGGCCGGAGATACGCAGTATTTT
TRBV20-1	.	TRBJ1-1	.	CSARELSVWMNTEAFF	TGCAGTGCTAGAGAACTATCTGTATGGATGAACACTGAAGCTTTCTTT
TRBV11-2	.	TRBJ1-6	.	CASSLGLNSPLHF	TGTGCCAGCAGCTTGGGTTTAAATTCACCCCTCCACTTT
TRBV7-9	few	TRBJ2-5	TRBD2	CASSKRAGGTQETQYF	TGTGCCAGCAGCAAACGAGCGGGAGGTACCCAAGAGACCCAGTACTTC
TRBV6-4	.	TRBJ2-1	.	CASSDSPDRPYNEQFF	TGTGCCAGCAGTGACTCTCCCGACAGACCATACAATGAGCAGTTCTTC
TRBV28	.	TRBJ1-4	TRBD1	CASSLRQGEKLFF	TGTGCCAGCAGTTTGAGACAGGGGGAAAAACTGTTTTTT
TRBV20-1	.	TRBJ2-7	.	CSAERDGGGGAYEQYF	TGCAGTGCCGAAAGGGATGGGGGCGGGGGCGCCTACGAGCAGTACTTC
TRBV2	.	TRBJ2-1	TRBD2	CASSEGLGVYEQFF	TGTGCCAGCAGCGAGGGACTAGGGGTGTATGAGCAGTTCTTC
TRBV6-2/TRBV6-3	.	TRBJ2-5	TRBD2	CASSRTRRPETQYF	TGTGCCAGCAGTCGGACTAGACGGCCAGAGACCCAGTACTTC
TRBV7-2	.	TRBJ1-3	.	CASSSGNSGNTIYF	TGTGCCAGCAGCTCGGGAAACTCTGGAAACACCATATATTTT
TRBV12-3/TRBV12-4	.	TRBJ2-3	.	CASNPMGVLAPLTDTQYF	TGTGCCAGCAACCCAATGGGGGTCCTGGCCCCCTTGACAGATACGCAGTATTTT
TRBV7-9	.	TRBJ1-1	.	CASSPGIITSNTETFF	TGTGCCAGCAGCCCCGGGATTATCACCTCGAACACTGAAACTTTCTTT
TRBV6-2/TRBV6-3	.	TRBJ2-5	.	CASSKWETQYF	TGTGCCAGCAGTAAATGGGAGACCCAGTACTTC
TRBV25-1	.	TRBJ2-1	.	CASSPPGRGNEQFF	TGTGCCAGCAGTCCCCCTGGACGTGGGAATGAGCAGTTCTTC
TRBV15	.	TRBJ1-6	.	CATSRGPGSPLHF	TGTGCCACCAGCAGAGGGCCGGGATCACCCCTCCACTTT
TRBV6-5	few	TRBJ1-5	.	CASRDSNNQPQHF	TGTGCCAGCCGGGACTCGAACAATCAGCCCCAGCATTTT
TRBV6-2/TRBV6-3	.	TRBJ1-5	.	CASSRTASNQPQHF	TGTGCCAGCAGTCGGACAGCAAGCAATCAGCCCCAGCATTTT
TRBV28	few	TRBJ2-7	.	CASSLGGWDEQYF	TGTGCCAGCAGCTTGGGGGGTTGGGACGAGCAGTACTTC
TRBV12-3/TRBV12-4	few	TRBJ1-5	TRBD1	CASSTQTGINQPQHF	TGTGCCAGCAGTACACAGACAGGGATTAATCAGCCCCAGCATTTT
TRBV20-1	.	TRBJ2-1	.	CSARDPNSGNNEQFF	TGCAGTGCTAGAGATCCGAATAGCGGAAACAATGAGCAGTTCTTC
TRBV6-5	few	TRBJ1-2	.	CASSYSGGTYGYTF	TGTGCCAGCAGTTACTCTGGGGGGACCTATGGCTACACCTTC
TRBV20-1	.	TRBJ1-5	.	CSASISNQPQHF	TGCAGTGCCTCAATTAGCAATCAGCCCCAGCATTTT
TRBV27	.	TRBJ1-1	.	CASSFRVNTEAFF	TGTGCCAGCAGTTTTCGGGTGAACACTGAAGCTTTCTTT
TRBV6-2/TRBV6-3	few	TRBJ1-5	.	CASSYTKTGLNSNQPQHF	TGTGCCAGCAGTTACACGAAGACAGGACTGAATAGCAATCAGCCCCAGCATTTT
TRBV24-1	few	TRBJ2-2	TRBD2	CATSDLAGGETGELFF	TGTGCCACCAGTGATCTAGCGGGAGGTGAGACCGGGGAGCTGTTTTTT
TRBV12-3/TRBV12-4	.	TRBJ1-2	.	CASSSSNYGYTF	TGTGCCAGCAGTTCCTCTAACTATGGCTACACCTTC
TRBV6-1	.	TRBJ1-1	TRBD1	CASSQGVNTEAFF	TGTGCCAGCAGCCAGGGGGTTAACACTGAAGCTTTCTTT
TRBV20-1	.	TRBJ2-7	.	CSAALLGEQYF	TGCAGTGCGGCGCTCCTTGGCGAGCAGTACTTC
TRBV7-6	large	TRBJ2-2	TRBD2	CASSTGLAGVTGELFF	TGTGCCAGCAGCACAGGACTAGCGGGAGTCACCGGGGAGCTGTTTTTT
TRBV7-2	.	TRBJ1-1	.	CASSLAGVGRENTEAFF	TGTGCCAGCAGCTTAGCAGGGGTGGGCCGGGAGAACACTGAAGCTTTCTTT
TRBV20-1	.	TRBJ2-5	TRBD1	CSAEGTGQGETQYF	TGCAGTGCTGAGGGGACGGGACAGGGAGAGACCCAGTACTTC
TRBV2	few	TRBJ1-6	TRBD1	CASIGQDLYNSPLHF	TGTGCCAGCATCGGACAGGATCTCTATAATTCACCCCTCCACTTT
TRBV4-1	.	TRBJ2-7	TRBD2	CASSQDSASGLTREQYF	TGCGCCAGCAGCCAAGATTCGGCTAGCGGGTTGACTAGGGAGCAGTACTTC
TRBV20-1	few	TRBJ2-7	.	CSAHIPLHGTYEQYF	TGCAGTGCTCATATCCCCTTACACGGCACCTACGAGCAGTACTTC
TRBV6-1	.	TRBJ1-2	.	CASSDSRQAGYTF	TGTGCCAGCAGTGACTCCCGGCAGGCCGGCTACACCTTC
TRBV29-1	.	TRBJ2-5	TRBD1	CSVGRTGLPTQYF	TGCAGCGTTGGCCGGACAGGGTTGCCGACCCAGTACTTC